These 22 T cell receptor beta chains were all obtained from the same sample, sequenced in a study of T cell repertoires in aging, cancer and after chemotherapy. Multiplex touch-down PCR with TRB-A/B primers amplified rearranged V-D-J TRB sequences. MiXCR was run by TCRdb on the multiplex PCR reads, yielding one entry per CDR3 protein. The repertoire includes around 2,300 distinct CDR3 sequences, around 26% of them detected once, and less than 9.5% sits in the top ten. Peripheral blood genomic DNA, not sorted cells or RNA, was the template. The specimen sequenced was blood. Receptors originate from a human donor with a solid tumor.

About this clonotype: A much larger clone lies a single base off, so this may be a read error. This chain joins TRBV6-1 and TRBJ1-6; D is unresolved. The CDR3 has 17 residues. V was pared by 2 bases and J by 7 bases, with 18 bases between. Germline V CDR1 and CDR2: MNHNS, SASEGT. The CDR3 is CASSEWKVASNNSPLHF. The CDR3, as DNA: TGTGCCAGCAGTGAATGGAAGGTGGCATCGAACAATTCACCCCTCCACTTT.

The rearrangement links TRBV5-5 to TRBJ2-2; possible D gene TRBD1, 6 bases. V shed 0 bases and J shed 7 bases, with 13 bases lying between them. Germline V gene lookup returns CDR1 SGHKS and CDR2 YYEKEE (reference sequence). The CDR3 totals 15 residues. CDR3 nucleotide sequence: TGTGCCAGCAGCTTGGCCGAAGGGGGAGTCGGGGAGCTGTTTTTT. Translated, it gives CASSLAEGGVGELFF.

In nucleotides, the CDR3 is TGTGCCAGCTCGGGCACTCTGAACACTGAAGCTTTCTTT. Its protein is CASSGTLNTEAFF. The chain is built from TRBV18 and TRBJ1-1, with D unresolved. This CDR3 has 13 residues. The V and J ends lost 6 bases and 0 bases respectively, with 8 bases between them. The V gene's germline CDR1 is KGHSH and CDR2 LQKENI.

V gene TRBV20-1 combines with J gene TRBJ2-4; D gene ambiguous. V was trimmed by 0 bases and J by 4 bases, leaving 7 bases between them. CDR1 and CDR2 (germline): DFQATT, SNEGSKA (reference sequence). The CDR3 is 13 amino acids. This CDR3 reads CSARDDGKNIQYF. CDR3 sequence (DNA): TGCAGTGCTAGAGATGACGGGAAAAACATTCAGTACTTC.

This clonotype is medium-sized. This chain uses TRBV19 with TRBJ2-5, with 7 bases lining up with TRBD2. This CDR3 is 11 amino acids long. Germline trimming cut 6 bases from V and 5 bases from J; bases unmatched to any gene: 0. Germline values: CDR1 LNHDA, CDR2 SQIVND (reference sequence). The CDR3 loop reads CASRGGETQYF. The CDR3 DNA reads as TGTGCCAGTAGGGGGGGGGAGACCCAGTACTTC.

The chain links TRBV5-1 to TRBJ2-3; 11 bases agree with TRBD2. This CDR3 region has 17 residues. V dropped 3 bases and J dropped 2; count of bases not matched to a gene: 8. Germline V gene sequence: CDR1 SGHRS, CDR2 YFSETQ. The CDR3 protein is CASSSGTSGLDTDTQYF. CDR3 bases: TGCGCCAGCAGCTCCGGGACTAGCGGTTTAGACACAGATACGCAGTATTTT.

Judged by abundance, this clonotype is medium-sized (0.01 to 0.1%). This rearrangement joins TRBV19 to TRBJ2-5; 11 bases are shared with TRBD2. V shed 4 bases, J shed 5 bases, and the junction held 15 bases outside the gene matches. Germline loops: CDR1 LNHDA, CDR2 SQIVND (reference sequence). The CDR3 contains 18 residues. The CDR3 spells CASSTYSLLAGEEETQYF. In DNA form, the CDR3 reads TGTGCCAGTAGTACCTACTCTTTACTAGCGGGAGAGGAGGAGACCCAGTACTTC.

The chain is built from TRBV29-1 and TRBJ1-3; 12 positions agree with TRBD1. The germline V gene encodes CDR1 SQVTM and CDR2 ANQGSEA. This CDR3 is built from 13 residues. V lost 4 bases, J lost 8 bases, and 3 bases stayed unmatched. DNA of the CDR3: TGCAGCGTTGTGGGACAGGGGGCAGACACCATATATTTT. Residues: CSVVGQGADTIYF.

V usage is TRBV7-9 and J usage is TRBJ2-3, with 14 bases aligning to TRBD2. In germline, CDR1 is SEHNR, CDR2 FQNEAQ (reference sequence). With 6 bases clipped from V and 1 base from J, the junction kept 9 bases outside the gene matches. This CDR3 is built from 18 residues. The CDR3: CASRSLPGLAGGTDTQYF. The CDR3 bases are TGTGCCAGCAGAAGCCTACCGGGACTAGCGGGGGGCACAGATACGCAGTATTTT.

This clonotype ranks as medium-sized. The CDR3 DNA reads as TGTGCCAGCAGTTACCTTGGACTAGCGGGAGGAACGCAAGGCTACGAGCAGTACTTC. It yields the protein CASSYLGLAGGTQGYEQYF. V usage is TRBV6-6 and J usage is TRBJ2-7, with TRBD2 identical over 14 bases. CDR3 length: 19 residues. V shed 2 bases, J shed 3 bases, and the junction held 12 bases outside the gene matches. CDR1 is MNHNY and CDR2 is SVGAGI in the germline V gene (reference sequence).

This clonotype is labeled medium-sized. The V call is TRBV6-1, the J call TRBJ1-1, with D possibly being TRBD1 (5 bases). The CDR3 loop spans 15 amino acids. CDR1 and CDR2 from the germline V gene are MNHNS and SASEGT. V dropped 1 base and J dropped 4 bases, with 13 bases sitting between them. This chain's CDR3 is CASSEGLGGGTEAFF. The CDR3, as DNA: TGTGCCAGCAGTGAAGGGCTCGGGGGGGGCACTGAAGCTTTCTTT.

This clonotype was found a few times. This chain links TRBV12-3 or TRBV12-4 with TRBJ2-3, with D possibly TRBD2 on 6 matching bases. This CDR3 has 20 residues. Trimming pared 4 bases from V and 0 bases from J, leaving 26 bases between. CDR3 sequence reads: CASSSTLWGSGHTSTDTQYF. The CDR3 bases are TGTGCCAGCAGTTCAACCCTCTGGGGAAGCGGGCATACTAGCACAGATACGCAGTATTTT.

This clonotype is termed medium-sized. The chain is built from TRBV6-6 and TRBJ2-7; 7 nucleotides agree with TRBD2. CDR3 length equals 13 residues. V shed 2 bases and J 6 bases; nucleotides not matched to a gene: 4. Germline V gene data show CDR1 as MNHNY and CDR2 as SVGAGI (reference sequence). The CDR3 DNA sequence: TGTGCCAGCAGTTACCTGACGGGGGGCGAGCAGTACTTC. Translation gives CASSYLTGGEQYF.

This clonotype has only a few counts. This chain connects TRBV7-9 to TRBJ2-1, with TRBD1 matching 8 bases. Unmatched junction bases numbered 9, after V lost 3 bases and J lost 8 bases. Germline V CDR1 and CDR2: SEHNR, FQNEAQ (reference sequence). The CDR3 covers 15 residues. The CDR3 DNA reads as TGTGCCAGCAGCTTCGACAGGGGTGAGGTGGATGAGCAGTTCTTC. The encoded protein is CASSFDRGEVDEQFF.

This clonotype qualifies as large (0.1 to 1%). The chain joins TRBV29-1 to TRBJ2-3, with D perhaps matching TRBD2 (7 bases). This CDR3 has 13 residues. The germline V and J ends were trimmed by 4 bases and 5 bases, with 13 bases remaining between them. Germline V gives CDR1 SQVTM, CDR2 ANQGSEA. The CDR3 here is CSVGEGGLDTQYF. CDR3 DNA sequence: TGCAGCGTTGGGGAGGGGGGGCTAGATACGCAGTATTTT.

The chain joins TRBV28 to TRBJ1-2; maybe TRBD1 (5 bases). V was pared by 6 bases and J by 1 base, with 9 bases between. Germline CDR1 MDHEN, CDR2 SYDVKM. The CDR3 spans 13 residues. The chain's CDR3 is CASRGGNNYGYTF. CDR3 DNA sequence: TGTGCCAGCAGGGGGGGGAATAACTATGGCTACACCTTC.

This sequence joins TRBV19 and TRBJ2-1; weak D call: TRBD1 (6 bases). Germline V gives CDR1 LNHDA, CDR2 SQIVND (reference sequence). The CDR3 is 15 residues long. The V end was cut by 3 bases, the J end by 0 bases, with 9 bases between. CDR3 bases: TGTGCCAGTAGTATCCAGGGGAGCTCCTACAATGAGCAGTTCTTC. Its translation: CASSIQGSSYNEQFF.

This clonotype is judged medium-sized. The chain links TRBV19 to TRBJ1-6, with no clear D. Between the trimmed V and J ends, which lost 4 bases and 9 bases, there was a span of 7 bases. CDR3 length equals 12 residues. Germline loops: CDR1 LNHDA, CDR2 SQIVND (reference sequence). CDR3 protein: CASSNQASPLHF. The DNA of the CDR3 is TGTGCCAGTAGTAACCAGGCTTCACCCCTCCACTTT.

The chain employs TRBV20-1 and TRBJ1-2; the D gene is possibly TRBD1 (5 bases). CDR3 size: 13 residues. Germline CDR1 is DFQATT and CDR2 is SNEGSKA (reference sequence). The germline V and J ends were trimmed by 1 base and 0 bases, with 6 bases remaining between them. CDR3 loop: CSARVRANYGYTF. The CDR3 region has the DNA TGCAGTGCTAGAGTCAGGGCTAACTATGGCTACACCTTC.

This clonotype was detected only a few times. The CDR3 here is CASSSGGGNQPQHF. CDR3 nucleotides: TGTGCCAGCAGTTCCGGAGGCGGGAATCAGCCCCAGCATTTT. The V call is TRBV12-3 or TRBV12-4, the J call TRBJ1-5; unclear D gene. V was trimmed by 4 bases and J by 4 bases, leaving 11 bases between them. CDR3 size: 14 residues.

This clonotype rates as large (0.1 to 1%). The chain employs TRBV19 and TRBJ1-1; no firm D call. CDR1 LNHDA and CDR2 SQIVND come from the germline V gene (reference sequence). This CDR3 spans 12 amino acids. The V and J ends lost 1 base and 1 base respectively, with 1 base between them. Here the CDR3 reads CASSIGNTEAFF. CDR3 nucleotide sequence: TGTGCCAGTAGTATAGGGAACACTGAAGCTTTCTTT.

The sample holds a few counts of this clonotype. The chain employs TRBV12-3 or TRBV12-4 and TRBJ1-1; 9 bases map to TRBD1. The CDR3 spans 14 residues. J was trimmed by 5 bases and V by 7 bases; bases with no gene match: 8. CDR3 DNA sequence: TGTGCCAGCACCGAGACAGGGGGTGGGACTGAAGCTTTCTTT. This encodes CASTETGGGTEAFF.